This TCR beta chain was recorded in a study of control samples from healthy donors and cancer patients (dated by TCRdb to 2020 to 2022). A remark on this clone: Its specific antigen is unknown. Base qualities are not recorded, but no much larger clone differs from it by a single base.

Library preparation used the immunoSEQ multiplex PCR assay. Held by TCRdb, this immuneACCESS table contains in-frame sequences only and omits some clones. Under half of the omission traces to an unresolved V gene where checked; the cause of the rest is unknown. The sample yields 75,000 to 100,000 clones; almost 90% were counted once. The ten largest clones add up to roughly 14% of the sample. Counted from cysteine to phenylalanine, this CDR3 has 13 amino acids. This entry keeps only the CDR3 DNA: 39 bases, framed from base 1. The germline V gene sets CDR1 to LGHNA and CDR2 to YSLEER. V loses 4 bases, J loses 4 bases, and the germline ends lie 7 bases apart.

The sequenced sample was blood. The chain employs TRBV4-3 and TRBJ1-4; the D segment could be TRBD1, given 5 matching bases. This TCR came from a man aged 30-40 years in good health. The encoded CDR3 is CASSRDLNEKLFF. The nucleotide sequence reads as follows: TGCGCCAGCAGCCGGGACCTTAATGAAAAACTGTTTTTT.